A single T cell receptor beta chain is shown here with its context. CDR1 is MNHEY, CDR2 SMNVEV, per germline (reference sequence). This CDR3 has 16 amino acids. V was trimmed by 0 bases and J by 4 bases, leaving 13 bases between them. Authors' data handling: The authors estimated nucleated cell counts from reference gene primer amplification. TCRdb's copy holds only in-frame clones and misses some; the assay was immunoSEQ multiplex PCR. V and J calls and clone size come straight from that table; D and trimming were deduced from the DNA. Among 120,000 or so clones listed, approximately 88% were seen once. This record belongs to a study of blood T cell repertoires in COVID-19. On the study more broadly: Researchers got acute and convalescent COVID-19 samples from the United States, Italy and Spain.

The genes are TRBV27 and TRBJ1-3; no firm D call. Material: peripheral blood. This TCR was recovered from a young woman who had recovered from COVID-19. This CDR3 is CASSLSRRSVGNTIYF. As DNA, the CDR3 is TGTGCCAGCAGTTTATCCCGCAGAAGCGTCGGAAACACCATATATTTT.